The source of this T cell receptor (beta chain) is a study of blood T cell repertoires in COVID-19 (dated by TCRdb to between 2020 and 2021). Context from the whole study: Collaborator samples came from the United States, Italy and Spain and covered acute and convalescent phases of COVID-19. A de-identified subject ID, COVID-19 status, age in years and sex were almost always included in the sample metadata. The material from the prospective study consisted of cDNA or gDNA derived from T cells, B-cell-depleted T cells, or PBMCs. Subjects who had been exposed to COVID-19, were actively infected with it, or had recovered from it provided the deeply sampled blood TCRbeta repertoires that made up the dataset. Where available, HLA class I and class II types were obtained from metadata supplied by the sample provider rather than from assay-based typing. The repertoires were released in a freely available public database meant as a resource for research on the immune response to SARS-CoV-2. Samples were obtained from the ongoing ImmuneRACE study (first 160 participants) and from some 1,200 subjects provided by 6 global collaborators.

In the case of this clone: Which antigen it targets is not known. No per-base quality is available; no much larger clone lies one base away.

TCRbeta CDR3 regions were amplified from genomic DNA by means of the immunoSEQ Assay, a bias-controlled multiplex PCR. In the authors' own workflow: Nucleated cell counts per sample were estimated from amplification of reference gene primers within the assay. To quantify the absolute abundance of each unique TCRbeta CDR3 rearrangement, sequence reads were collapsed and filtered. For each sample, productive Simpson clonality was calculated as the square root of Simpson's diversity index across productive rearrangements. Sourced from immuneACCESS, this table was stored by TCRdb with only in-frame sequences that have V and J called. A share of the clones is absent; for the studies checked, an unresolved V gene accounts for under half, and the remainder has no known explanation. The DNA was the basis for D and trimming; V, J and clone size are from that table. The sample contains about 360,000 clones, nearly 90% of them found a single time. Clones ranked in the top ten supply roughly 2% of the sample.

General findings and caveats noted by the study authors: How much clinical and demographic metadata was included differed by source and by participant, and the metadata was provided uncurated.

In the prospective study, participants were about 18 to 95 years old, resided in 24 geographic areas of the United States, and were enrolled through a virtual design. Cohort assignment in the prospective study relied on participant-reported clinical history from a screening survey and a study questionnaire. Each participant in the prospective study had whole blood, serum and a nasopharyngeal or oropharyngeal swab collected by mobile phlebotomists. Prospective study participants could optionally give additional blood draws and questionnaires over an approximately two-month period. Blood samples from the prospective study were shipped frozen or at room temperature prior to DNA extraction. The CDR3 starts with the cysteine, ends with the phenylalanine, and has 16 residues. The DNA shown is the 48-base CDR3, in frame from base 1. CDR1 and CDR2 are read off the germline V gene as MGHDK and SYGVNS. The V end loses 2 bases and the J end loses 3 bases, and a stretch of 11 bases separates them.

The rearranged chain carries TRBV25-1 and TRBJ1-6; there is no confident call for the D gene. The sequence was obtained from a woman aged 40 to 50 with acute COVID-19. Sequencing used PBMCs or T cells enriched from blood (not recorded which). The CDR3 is CASSELRVDYNSPLHF. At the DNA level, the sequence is TGTGCCAGCAGTGAACTGAGGGTCGACTATAATTCACCCCTCCACTTT.